The sequence of this TCR beta chain was determined in a study of shared clonotypes between healthy human individuals (dated by TCRdb to about 2020). For the study in its entirety: Three men and a couple of women, aged 18 to 49 years, made up the cohort. For each donor, CD4 naive and CD4 memory were each given three plates, CD8 naive was given two plates, and CD8 memory was given one plate. To estimate repertoire size and how much clonotypes are shared between individuals, the study performed deep sequencing of blood TCR repertoires from roughly five healthy adults. Different laboratories and diverse techniques were used to prepare libraries and sequence TCR repertoires, to increase sequencing depth and limit assay-specific biases. Per donor, leukapheresis produced somewhere between about 0.94 and 8.9 billion PBMCs.

CD8 naive samples consisted of CD45RO-negative cells that were positively selected for CCR7, yielding a CD45RA+CCR7+ population without TemRA cells. The donors were healthy, HIV-negative adults who had no recently reported acute infections or vaccinations. Every donor was a Caucasian adult residing in Nashville, Tennessee, USA. After blood collection by leukapheresis, PBMCs were isolated using Ficoll-Histopaque density gradient centrifugation and then cryopreserved in the vapor phase of liquid nitrogen. Analytical flow cytometry was used to check the purity and quantity of every magnetically sorted T cell population. Each sorted fraction had its genomic DNA isolated and then quantified by UV absorbance on a Nanodrop 2000c. This clone appeared a single time. Its antigen specificity is not known. No base quality values were provided; no much bigger clone lies one nucleotide off. Using the deep immunoSEQ assay, TCR CDR3 regions were amplified from genomic DNA by multiplex PCR. For each cell subset, the extracted genomic DNA was distributed evenly across all wells of several immunoSEQ 96-well plates, and each plate served as one replicate. Each replicate PCR for sorted subsets received about 180 ng genomic DNA, equal to 28,000 or so T cell genomes. Purified libraries were measured with a Qubit 3.0 fluorometer, size-checked on a Bioanalyzer 2100, and measured again with the KAPA Library Quantification kit. Each immunoSEQ 96-well plate was sequenced on its own single-read 150-cycle Illumina NextSeq 550 flow cell. The source study handled its data this way. Because the immunoSEQ output included only junctional sequences and no quality scores, the filtering could not be the same as the filtering used for full-length reads. Sequences were annotated with PyIR, a Python wrapper for IgBLAST v1.9, and V/J genes and CDR3 were assigned using IMGT germline references. Reads were removed for weak V/J assignments (E-value above 1e-6), missing CDR3, stop codons, out-of-frame junctions, or ambiguous translated residues. V3J clonotypes were defined as sequences sharing the same inferred V gene, J gene, and CDR3 amino acid sequence. Percentage overlap between repertoires was calculated by dividing the number of shared unique clonotypes by the size of the smaller repertoire. Repertoire richness was assessed with RTK rarefaction, the Chao1 estimator, and Recon v2.1 estimates of unobserved clonotypes. For all TCRbeta clonotypes obtained by the gDNA method from a few donors, generation probabilities were computed with OLGA. TCRdb retrieved this table from immuneACCESS and kept in-frame rearrangements only. Not all clones are present; in checked studies, unresolved V genes account for under half, and no reason is known for the remainder. The DNA was the basis for D and trimming; V, J and clone size are from that table. This sample holds roughly 2.1 million clones; roughly 91% were observed only once. In total, the top ten clones hold 1.5% to 2% of the sample.

The junction shows trimming of 4 bases on V and 6 bases on J, plus 15 bases between the germline ends. Via the germline V gene, CDR1 is MGHRA and CDR2 YSYEKL. The CDR3 contains 14 residues, cysteine and phenylalanine counted. The CDR3 DNA has 42 bases and is translated from base 1. What the study reported, not specific to this receptor: Rarefaction of sorted-subset datasets indicated incomplete sequencing despite the large sequencing depth. Higher generation probabilities were observed for clonotypes shared by all four sorted-subset donors than for non-shared clonotypes. When a few donors were compared, the shared fraction of clonotypes was roughly 4.8% for naive CD4, about 4% for naive CD8, 2.3% for memory CD4, and roughly 0.43% for memory CD8. Sampling was limited to blood, and TCR repertoires in tissue likely differ from TCR repertoires in blood. Pairwise subsampling led to the expectation that sequencing depth would affect the degree of clonotype sharing among donors. Naive subsets generally had larger estimated clonotype richness than memory subsets did. The small number of donors limited the genetic and exposure-history diversity represented.

The chain is assembled from TRBV4-1 and TRBJ2-5; the D gene is perhaps TRBD2, on 6 matching bases. The TCR was taken from a man in his late teens or twenties in good health. Some clones in this sample may be carry-over from other donors' samples. Sequenced: naive CD8+ T cells from PBMCs. The sample's cell subset or site label, in plain terms: CD45RA+CCR7+. Here the CDR3 is given as CASSLQEGPQTQYF. At the DNA level, the sequence is TGCGCCAGCAGCCTTCAGGAGGGTCCACAGACCCAGTACTTC.